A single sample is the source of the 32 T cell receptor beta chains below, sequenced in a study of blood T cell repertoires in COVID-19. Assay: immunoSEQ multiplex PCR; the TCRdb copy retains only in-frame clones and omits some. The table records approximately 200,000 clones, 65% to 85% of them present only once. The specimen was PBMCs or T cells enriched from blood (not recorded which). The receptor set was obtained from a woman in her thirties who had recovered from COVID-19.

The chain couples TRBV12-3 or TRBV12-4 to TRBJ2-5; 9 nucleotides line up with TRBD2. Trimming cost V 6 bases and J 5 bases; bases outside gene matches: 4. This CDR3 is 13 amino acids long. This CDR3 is CASRNAGGETQYF. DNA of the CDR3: TGTGCCAGCAGGAACGCGGGGGGGGAGACCCAGTACTTC.

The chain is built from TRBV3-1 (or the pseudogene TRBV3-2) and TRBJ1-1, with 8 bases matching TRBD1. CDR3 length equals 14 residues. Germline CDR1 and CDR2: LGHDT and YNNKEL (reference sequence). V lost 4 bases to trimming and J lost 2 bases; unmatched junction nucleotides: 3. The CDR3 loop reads CASSLTGVNTEAFF. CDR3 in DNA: TGTGCCAGCAGCCTGACAGGGGTTAACACTGAAGCTTTCTTT.

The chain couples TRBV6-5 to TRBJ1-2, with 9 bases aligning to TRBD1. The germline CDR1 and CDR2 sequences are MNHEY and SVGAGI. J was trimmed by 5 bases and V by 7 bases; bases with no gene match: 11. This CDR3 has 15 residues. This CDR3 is CASTGTGTNGYGYTF. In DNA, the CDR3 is TGTGCCAGCACCGGGACAGGGACGAATGGGTATGGCTACACCTTC.

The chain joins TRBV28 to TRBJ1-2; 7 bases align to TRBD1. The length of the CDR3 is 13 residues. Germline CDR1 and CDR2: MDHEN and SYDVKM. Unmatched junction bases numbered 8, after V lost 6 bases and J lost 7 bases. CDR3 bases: TGTGCCAGCAGGTACAATTGGGACAGTGGCTACACCTTC. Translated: CASRYNWDSGYTF.

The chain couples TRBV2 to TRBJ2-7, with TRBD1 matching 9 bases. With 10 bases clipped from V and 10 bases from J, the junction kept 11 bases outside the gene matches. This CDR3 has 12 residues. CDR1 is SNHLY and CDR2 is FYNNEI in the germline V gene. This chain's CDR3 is CATAGTGHIQYF. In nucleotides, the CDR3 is TGTGCCACCGCGGGGACAGGGCATATTCAGTACTTC.

CDR3 coding DNA: TGTGCCAGCAGGCGGCTGAATGAGCAGTTCTTC. Its translation: CASRRLNEQFF. This chain connects TRBV6-5 to TRBJ2-1; no clear D gene. The V and J ends lost 6 bases and 7 bases respectively, with 7 bases between them. The germline gives CDR1 MNHEY, CDR2 SVGAGI. The CDR3 consists of 11 residues.

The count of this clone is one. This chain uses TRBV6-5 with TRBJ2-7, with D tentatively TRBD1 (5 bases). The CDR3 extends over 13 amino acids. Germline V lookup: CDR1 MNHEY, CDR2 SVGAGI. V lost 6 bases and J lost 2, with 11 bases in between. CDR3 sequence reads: CASSLQAAYEQYF. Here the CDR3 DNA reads TGTGCCAGCAGCCTACAGGCCGCCTACGAGCAGTACTTC.

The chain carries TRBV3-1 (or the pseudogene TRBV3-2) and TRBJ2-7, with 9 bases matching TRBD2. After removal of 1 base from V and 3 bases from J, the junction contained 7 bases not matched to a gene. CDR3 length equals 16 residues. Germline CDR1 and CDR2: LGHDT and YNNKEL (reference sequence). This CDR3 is CASSQGLTTSGYEQYF. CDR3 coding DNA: TGTGCCAGCAGCCAAGGTTTGACGACTAGCGGCTACGAGCAGTACTTC.

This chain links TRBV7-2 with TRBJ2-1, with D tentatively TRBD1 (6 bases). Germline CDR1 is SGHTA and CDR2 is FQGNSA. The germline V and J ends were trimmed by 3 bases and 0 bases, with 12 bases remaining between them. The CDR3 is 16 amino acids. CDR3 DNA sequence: TGTGCCAGCAGCTTCGACAGGCTGAGCTCCTACAATGAGCAGTTCTTC. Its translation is CASSFDRLSSYNEQFF.

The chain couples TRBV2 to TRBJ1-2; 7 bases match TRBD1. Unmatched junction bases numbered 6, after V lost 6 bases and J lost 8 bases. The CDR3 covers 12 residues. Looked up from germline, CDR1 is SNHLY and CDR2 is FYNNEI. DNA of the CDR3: TGTGCCAGCAGCAGTAACAGGGGCGGCTACACCTTC. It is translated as CASSSNRGGYTF.

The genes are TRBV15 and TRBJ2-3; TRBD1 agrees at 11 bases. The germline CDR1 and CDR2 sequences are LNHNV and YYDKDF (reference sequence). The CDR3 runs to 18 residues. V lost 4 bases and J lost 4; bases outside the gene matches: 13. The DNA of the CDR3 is TGTGCCACCAGCACAGATCGGGAGGACAGGGGGCTCGCAGATACGCAGTATTTT. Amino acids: CATSTDREDRGLADTQYF. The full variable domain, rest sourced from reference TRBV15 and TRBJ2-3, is DAMVIQNPRYQVTQFGKPVTLSCSQTLNHNVMYWYQQKSSQAPKLLFHYYDKDFNNEADTPDNFQSRRPNTSFCFLDIRSPGLGDTAMYLCATSTDREDRGLADTQYFGPGTRLTVL.

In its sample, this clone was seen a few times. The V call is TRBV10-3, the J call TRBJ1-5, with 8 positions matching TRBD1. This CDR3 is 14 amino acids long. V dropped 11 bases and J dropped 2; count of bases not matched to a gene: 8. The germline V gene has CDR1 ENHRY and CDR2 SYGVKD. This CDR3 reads CASQGAVGNQPQHF. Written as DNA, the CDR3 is TGTGCCTCTCAGGGGGCCGTAGGCAATCAGCCCCAGCATTTT.

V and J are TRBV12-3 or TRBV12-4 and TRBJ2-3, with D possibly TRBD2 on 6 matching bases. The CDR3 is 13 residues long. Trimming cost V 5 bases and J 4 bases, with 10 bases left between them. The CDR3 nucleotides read TGTGCCAGCAGTCGACTAGAGCCAGATACGCAGTATTTT. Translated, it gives CASSRLEPDTQYF.

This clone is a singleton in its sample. Here the CDR3 DNA reads TGTGCCAGCAGCCCCATAGCCCCTAATGAGCAGTTCTTC. Its translation: CASSPIAPNEQFF. This chain joins TRBV7-9 and TRBJ2-1; D is unresolved. The ends were cut back, 5 bases at V and 7 bases at J, with 12 bases in the middle. This CDR3 comprises 13 residues. Germline CDR1 and CDR2: SEHNR and FQNEAQ (reference sequence).

The CDR3 loop reads CASTTAGMKVQYF. The CDR3 coding sequence is TGTGCCAGCACCACGGCGGGAATGAAGGTGCAGTACTTC. The chain links TRBV28 to TRBJ2-7; a weak D match, TRBD2 (6 bases). The germline V gene encodes CDR1 MDHEN and CDR2 SYDVKM. This CDR3 spans 13 amino acids. The V end lost 7 bases, the J end lost 9 bases, and 19 bases lay between the germline ends.

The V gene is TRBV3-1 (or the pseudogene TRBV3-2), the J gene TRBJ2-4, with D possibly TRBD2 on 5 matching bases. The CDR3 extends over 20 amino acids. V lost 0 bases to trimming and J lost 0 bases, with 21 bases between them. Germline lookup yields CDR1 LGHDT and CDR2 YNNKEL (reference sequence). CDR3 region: CASSQDASDSARRAKNIQYF. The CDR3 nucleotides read TGTGCCAGCAGCCAAGATGCCTCGGACTCCGCGAGACGAGCCAAAAACATTCAGTACTTC.

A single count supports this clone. This CDR3 is CASSKWGLGRESYEQYV. The CDR3 region has the DNA TGTGCCAGCAGCAAATGGGGTTTGGGGCGGGAGTCCTACGAGCAGTACGTC. V gene TRBV21-1 combines with J gene TRBJ2-7; TRBD2 is the table's D call, not checked against the DNA. TRBV21-1 counts as a pseudogene. The CDR3 is 17 amino acids.

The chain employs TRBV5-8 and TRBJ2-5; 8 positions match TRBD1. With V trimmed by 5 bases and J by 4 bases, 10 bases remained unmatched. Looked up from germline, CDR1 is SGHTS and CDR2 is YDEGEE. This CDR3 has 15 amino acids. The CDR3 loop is CASRHRDRRGETQYF. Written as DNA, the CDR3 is TGTGCCAGCAGGCACCGGGACAGGCGAGGAGAGACCCAGTACTTC.

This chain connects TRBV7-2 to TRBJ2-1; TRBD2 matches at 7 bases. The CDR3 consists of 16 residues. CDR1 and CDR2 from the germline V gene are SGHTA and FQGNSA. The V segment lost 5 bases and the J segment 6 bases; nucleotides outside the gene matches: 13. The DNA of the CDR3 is TGTGCCAGCAGCCTCCTGGGGAGCGGGATCAGCAATGAGCAGTTCTTC. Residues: CASSLLGSGISNEQFF. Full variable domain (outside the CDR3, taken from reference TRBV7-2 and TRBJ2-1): GAGVSQSPSNKVTEKGKDVELRCDPISGHTALYWYRQSLGQGLEFLIYFQGNSAPDKSGLPSDRFSAERTGGSVSTLTIQRTQQEDSAVYLCASSLLGSGISNEQFFGPGTRLTVL.

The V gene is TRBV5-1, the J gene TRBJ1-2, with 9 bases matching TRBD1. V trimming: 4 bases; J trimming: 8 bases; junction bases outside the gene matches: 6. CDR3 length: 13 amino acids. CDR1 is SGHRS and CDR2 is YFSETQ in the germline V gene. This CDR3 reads CASSRDRAEGYTF. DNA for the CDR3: TGCGCCAGCAGCAGGGACAGGGCTGAGGGCTACACCTTC.

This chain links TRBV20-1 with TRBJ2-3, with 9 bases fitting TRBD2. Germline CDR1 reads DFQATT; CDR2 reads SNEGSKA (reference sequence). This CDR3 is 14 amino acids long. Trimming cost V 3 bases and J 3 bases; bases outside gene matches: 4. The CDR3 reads CSASHSGGTDTQYF. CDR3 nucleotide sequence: TGCAGTGCTAGTCACAGCGGGGGGACAGATACGCAGTATTTT.

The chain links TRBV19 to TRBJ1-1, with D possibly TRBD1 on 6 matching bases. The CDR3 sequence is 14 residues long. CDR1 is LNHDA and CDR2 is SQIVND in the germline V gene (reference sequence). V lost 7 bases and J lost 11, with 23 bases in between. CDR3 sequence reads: CASTHRAAGGRAFF. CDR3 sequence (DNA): TGTGCCAGTACCCATAGAGCTGCGGGGGGCCGGGCTTTCTTT.

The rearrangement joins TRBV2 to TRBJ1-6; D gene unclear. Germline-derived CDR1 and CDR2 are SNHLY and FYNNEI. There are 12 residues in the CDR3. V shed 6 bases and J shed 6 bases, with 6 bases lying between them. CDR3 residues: CASRTSNSPLHF. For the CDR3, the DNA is TGTGCCAGCAGGACATCTAATTCACCCCTCCACTTT.

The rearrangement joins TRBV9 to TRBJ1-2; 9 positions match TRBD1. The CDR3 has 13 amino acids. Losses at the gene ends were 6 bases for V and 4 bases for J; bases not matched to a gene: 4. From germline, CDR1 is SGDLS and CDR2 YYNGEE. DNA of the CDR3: TGTGCCAGCACCCCGGGACAGGGCTATGGCTACACCTTC. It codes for CASTPGQGYGYTF. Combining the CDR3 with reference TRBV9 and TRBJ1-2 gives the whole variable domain DSGVTQTPKHLITATGQRVTLRCSPRSGDLSVYWYQQSLDQGLQFLIQYYNGEERAKGNILERFSAQQFPDLHSELNLSSLELGDSALYFCASTPGQGYGYTFGSGTRLTVV.

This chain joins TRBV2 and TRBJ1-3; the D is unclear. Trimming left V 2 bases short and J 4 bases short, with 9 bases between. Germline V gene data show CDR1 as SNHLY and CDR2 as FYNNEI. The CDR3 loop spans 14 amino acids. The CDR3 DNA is TGTGCCAGCAGTGAAAACAGCTCAGGAAACACCATATATTTT. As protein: CASSENSSGNTIYF.

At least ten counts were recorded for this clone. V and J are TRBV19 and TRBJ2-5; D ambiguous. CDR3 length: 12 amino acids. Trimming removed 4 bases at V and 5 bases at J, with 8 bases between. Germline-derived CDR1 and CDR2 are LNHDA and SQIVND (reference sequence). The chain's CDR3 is CASSKLRETQYF. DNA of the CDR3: TGTGCCAGTAGTAAACTGAGGGAGACCCAGTACTTC. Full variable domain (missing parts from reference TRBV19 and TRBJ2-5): DGGITQSPKYLFRKEGQNVTLSCEQNLNHDAMYWYRQDPGQGLRLIYYSQIVNDFQKGDIAEGYSVSREKKESFPLTVTSAQKNPTAFYLCASSKLRETQYFGPGTRLLVL.

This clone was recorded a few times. DNA of the CDR3: TGTGCCAGCAGCGTAGCGATAGCGTCGGCCTACAATGAGCAGTTCTTC. Its protein product is CASSVAIASAYNEQFF. The chain joins TRBV9 to TRBJ2-1; the D gene is possibly TRBD2 (5 bases). The CDR3 is 16 amino acids. Trimming shortened V by 0 bases and J by 2 bases, and 12 bases separated the two germline ends. Germline lookup yields CDR1 SGDLS and CDR2 YYNGEE.

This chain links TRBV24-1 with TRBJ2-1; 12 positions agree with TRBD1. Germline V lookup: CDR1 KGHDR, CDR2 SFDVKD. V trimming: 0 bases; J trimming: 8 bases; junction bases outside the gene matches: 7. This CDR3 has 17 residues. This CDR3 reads CATSDLVGQGAKYEQFF. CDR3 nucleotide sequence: TGTGCCACCAGTGATTTGGTGGGACAGGGGGCTAAGTATGAGCAGTTCTTC.

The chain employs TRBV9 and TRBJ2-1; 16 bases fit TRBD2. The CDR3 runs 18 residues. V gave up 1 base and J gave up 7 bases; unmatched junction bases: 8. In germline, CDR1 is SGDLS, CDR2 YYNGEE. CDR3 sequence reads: CASSVTLGTSGRENEQFF. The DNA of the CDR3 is TGTGCCAGCAGCGTAACCCTCGGGACTAGCGGGAGGGAAAATGAGCAGTTCTTC.

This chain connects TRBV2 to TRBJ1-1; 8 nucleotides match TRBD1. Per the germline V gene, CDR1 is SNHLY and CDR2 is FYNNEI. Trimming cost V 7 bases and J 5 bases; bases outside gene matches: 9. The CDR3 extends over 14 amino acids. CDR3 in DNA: TGTGCCAGCAAGGGCGGGACAGGCACGACTGAAGCTTTCTTT. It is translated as CASKGGTGTTEAFF.

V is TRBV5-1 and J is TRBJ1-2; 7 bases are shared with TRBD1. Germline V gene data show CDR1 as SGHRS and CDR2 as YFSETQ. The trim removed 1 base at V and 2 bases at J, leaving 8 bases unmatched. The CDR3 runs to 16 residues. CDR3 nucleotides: TGCGCCAGCAGCTTGAGACAGGGCTTGGCGAACTATGGCTACACCTTC. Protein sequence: CASSLRQGLANYGYTF.

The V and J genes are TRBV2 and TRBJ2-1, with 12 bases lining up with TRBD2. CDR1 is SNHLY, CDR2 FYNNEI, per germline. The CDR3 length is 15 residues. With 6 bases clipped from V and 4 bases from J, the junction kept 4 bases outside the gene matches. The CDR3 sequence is CASSLTSGGYNEQFF. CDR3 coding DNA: TGTGCCAGCAGCCTGACTAGCGGGGGATACAATGAGCAGTTCTTC. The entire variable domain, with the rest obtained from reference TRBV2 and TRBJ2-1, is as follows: EPEVTQTPSHQVTQMGQEVILRCVPISNHLYFYWYRQILGQKVEFLVSFYNNEISEKSEIFDDQFSVERPDGSNFTLKIRSTKLEDSAMYFCASSLTSGGYNEQFFGPGTRLTVL.